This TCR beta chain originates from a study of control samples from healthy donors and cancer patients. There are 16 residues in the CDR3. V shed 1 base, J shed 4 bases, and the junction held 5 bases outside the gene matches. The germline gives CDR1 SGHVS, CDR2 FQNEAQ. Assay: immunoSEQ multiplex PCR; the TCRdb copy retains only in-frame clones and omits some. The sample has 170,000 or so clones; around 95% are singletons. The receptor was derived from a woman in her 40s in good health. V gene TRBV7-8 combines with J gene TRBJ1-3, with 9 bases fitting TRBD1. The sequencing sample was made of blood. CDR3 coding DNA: TGTGCCAGCAGCTTAGACAGGGGACAGGGAGGAAACACCATATATTTT. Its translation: CASSLDRGQGGNTIYF.